This T cell receptor (beta chain) was retrieved from a study of T cell responses to AZD1222 COVID-19 vaccine. Germline CDR1 is SGHNT and CDR2 is YENEEA. CDR3 size: 20 residues. The V and J ends lost 4 bases and 4 bases, in that order; junction bases with no gene match: 13. Sequencing used immunoSEQ multiplex PCR; TCRdb keeps in-frame clones, though not all of them. The sample includes about 180,000 clones, about 86% of them seen just once. Findings and caveats of the study: Among AZD1222 vaccinees, only five to seven were seropositive at baseline. Females outnumbered males among donors, who were mostly white British; clonal diversity was possibly underestimated. Recipients of two AZD1222 doses showed rising Spike-specific TCR breadth and depth.

About this clone itself: Its antigen is unknown.

The chain recombines TRBV11-3 with TRBJ2-2; TRBD2 matches at 15 bases. The receptor's source is an adult in good health. Sample: peripheral blood, taken on day 0 of AZD1222 vaccination. Here the CDR3 reads CASSSAGTSGRNVATGELFF. The CDR3 DNA reads TGTGCCAGCAGCTCCGCCGGGACTAGCGGGAGGAATGTGGCCACCGGGGAGCTGTTTTTT.